The 9 T cell receptor beta chains listed next were all sequenced from one sample in a study of low-dose radiotherapy and immunotherapy resistance in tumors. Alpha and beta chains were covered, as first-strand cDNA relied on TRAV- and TRBV-specific primers. PCR amplification of the TCRs was performed with Phusion for 20 PCR cycles, and it relied on a constant-region primer together with a V-primer adapter. TCRdb redid the calling of the reads with MiXCR, one entry per CDR3 protein. The repertoire holds 15,000 to 20,000 distinct CDR3 sequences, with 70% as singletons. The receptors derive from a human donor with advanced metastatic prostate, ovarian, gallbladder or colorectal cancer (not recorded which). This table probably holds off-target reads from a library built for another chain.

This chain connects TRBV4-2 to TRBJ2-3; D remains unclear. The germline gives CDR1 LGHNA, CDR2 YNFKEQ. The V end lost 4 bases, the J end lost 0 bases, and 11 bases lay between the germline ends. The CDR3 is 15 residues long. The CDR3 coding sequence is TGTGCCAGCAGCCTCCGGGCCCTAAGCACAGATACGCAGTATTTT. Protein sequence: CASSLRALSTDTQYF.

J is TRBJ2-5 and V is TRBV20-1; TRBD1 or TRBD2 may be the D gene (5 bases each). Trimming removed 4 bases from V and 5 bases from J, with 17 bases in between. This CDR3 contains 14 residues. The germline gives CDR1 DFQATT, CDR2 SNEGSKA (reference sequence). The CDR3 here is CSANRDLRGETQYF. In DNA, the CDR3 is TGCAGTGCTAACCGGGACCTACGAGGGGAGACCCAGTACTTC.

V and J are TRBV2 and TRBJ2-7; TRBD1 aligns across 9 bases. J gave up 5 bases and V 4 bases, and 3 bases lay outside the gene matches. The CDR3 contains 13 residues. Germline V gene data show CDR1 as SNHLY and CDR2 as FYNNEI. The CDR3 is CASSGDRGNEQYF. The CDR3 DNA reads as TGTGCCAGCAGTGGCGACAGGGGGAACGAGCAGTACTTC.

The chain employs TRBV18 and TRBJ2-7, with 7 bases lining up with TRBD1. Unmatched junction bases numbered 9, after V lost 4 bases and J lost 6 bases. The CDR3 runs 14 residues. CDR1 is KGHSH, CDR2 LQKENI, per germline. Here the CDR3 reads CASSRRDSVFEQYF. The CDR3 nucleotides read TGTGCCAGCTCACGCCGGGACAGTGTGTTCGAGCAGTACTTC.

The J gene is TRBJ2-2, the V gene TRBV5-1; no reliable D call. CDR1 and CDR2 (germline): SGHRS, YFSETQ. This CDR3 is built from 13 residues. Trimming took 0 bases from V and 5 from J, leaving 5 bases between them. The CDR3 sequence: CASSLVGTGELFF. The CDR3 DNA sequence: TGCGCCAGCAGCTTGGTTGGGACCGGGGAGCTGTTTTTT.

The count of this clonotype is one. V gene TRBV6-1 combines with J gene TRBJ1-2, with 8 bases that match TRBD1. Germline CDR1 MNHNS, CDR2 SASEGT. The junction had 8 bases not matched to a gene; V was cut back by 0 bases and J by 14 bases. This CDR3 has 13 residues. The CDR3 DNA reads TGTGCCAGCAGTGAAGCCAGACAGGGGAGATATACCTTC. It encodes CASSEARQGRYTF.

This chain joins TRBV28 and TRBJ2-7; D not resolved. This CDR3 region has 11 residues. Germline assignment: CDR1 MDHEN and CDR2 SYDVKM. The ends were cut back, 5 bases at V and 3 bases at J, with 5 bases in the middle. CDR3 sequence: CASSRYYEQYF. The CDR3 region has the DNA TGTGCCAGCAGTCGGTACTACGAGCAGTACTTC.

This clonotype was counted a single time. The chain combines TRBV14 with TRBJ1-6; D gene unclear. CDR1 and CDR2 from the germline V gene are SGHDN and FVKESK. V gave up 1 base and J gave up 7 bases, with 8 bases separating them. This CDR3 comprises 14 residues. The CDR3 DNA reads as TGTGCCAGCAGCCAAGTACTGGGAAATTCACCCCTCCACTTT. Translation gives CASSQVLGNSPLHF.

CDR3 sequence (DNA): TGTGCCATAGATCAGGGTATTTATACTGAAGCTTTCTTT. It specifies CAIDQGIYTEAFF. The rearrangement joins TRBV12-3 or TRBV12-4 to TRBJ1-1; maybe TRBD1 (5 bases). The CDR3 is 13 amino acids. The V gene lost 10 bases and the J gene lost 5 bases, with 17 bases spanning the gap.